This TCR beta chain is drawn from a study of blood T cell repertoires in COVID-19. Study-level information: Samples came from the United States, Italy and Spain, spanning acute and convalescent COVID-19. Nucleic acid was either cDNA or gDNA, and it came from T cells, B-cell-depleted T cells, or PBMCs.

Germline CDR1 reads SGHTA; CDR2 reads FQGNSA. V lost 5 bases and J lost 0; bases outside the gene matches: 3. The CDR3 spans 15 residues. Assay: immunoSEQ multiplex PCR; the TCRdb copy retains only in-frame clones and omits some. The profile shows some 300,000 clones, about 91% of them singletons. This TCR was recovered from a woman in her 30s who had recovered from COVID-19. Sequenced material: peripheral blood. The gene calls are TRBV7-2 and TRBJ1-3; TRBD1 aligns across 8 bases. CDR3 sequence: CASSRTGTSGNTIYF. The CDR3 bases are TGTGCCAGCAGCCGGACAGGGACCTCTGGAAACACCATATATTTT.